This T cell receptor beta chain emerged from a study of shared clonotypes between healthy human individuals. Study context: Each donor contributed plates that comprised three CD4 naive, three CD4 memory, two CD8 naive and one CD8 memory.

Trimming removed 6 bases from V and 5 bases from J; junction bases left unmatched: 0. The CDR3 is 13 residues long. Germline V lookup: CDR1 LNHDA, CDR2 SQIVND (reference sequence). Over several immunoSEQ plates, each subset's genomic DNA was distributed in even portions. Data came from immunoSEQ multiplex PCR; TCRdb stores just in-frame clones and leaves some out. The repertoire holds roughly 1,600,000 clones, 98% seen once, with 0.3% to 0.45% in the top ten. Broader study findings: Clonotypes not shared had lower generation probabilities than those common to all four donors. Blood was the sole source, and tissue repertoires probably differ.

Points on this clone: Its specificity is unknown. The same CDR3 also results from other DNA sequences found in this sample.

The receptor was isolated from a man aged 30 to 39 in good health. This sequence joins TRBV19 and TRBJ1-4; the match to TRBD1 covers 10 bases. Sequencing was done on a sample of naive CD4+ T cells sorted from blood. Subset meaning: CD45RA+ positively selected. CDR3 region: CASRGQGNEKLFF. The CDR3 DNA sequence: TGTGCCAGTAGGGGACAGGGGAATGAAAAACTGTTTTTT.